This T cell receptor beta chain was recorded in a study of blood T cell repertoires in COVID-19. Sequencing was performed with immunoSEQ multiplex PCR; in TCRdb, only in-frame clones are kept and a portion is missing. The data show tens of thousands of clones, approximately 90% seen once. This TCR was recovered from a man aged 45-60 years with acute or convalescent COVID-19. The sequenced sample consisted of peripheral blood.

Here the CDR3 DNA reads TGTGCCAGCAGTTACTTCAGGGGGCTTGAGCAGTTCTTC. It codes for CASSYFRGLEQFF. This sequence joins TRBV6-2 or TRBV6-3 and TRBJ2-1; 8 bases are shared with TRBD1. Per the germline V gene, CDR1 is MNHEY and CDR2 is SVGEGT. The V gene end was trimmed by 1 base and the J gene end by 9 bases; junction bases not matched to a gene: 2. The CDR3 covers 13 residues.